This T cell receptor (beta chain) emerged from a study of shared clonotypes between healthy human individuals. Whole-study results and caveats: Naive CD4 clonotypes overlapped across a handful of donors at roughly 5%.

With respect to this clone: The target antigen is unknown.

TCRdb keeps only in-frame clones here, not all; method: immunoSEQ multiplex PCR. Of approximately 1.5 million clones listed, around 98.5% are singletons. Splitting the CD4+ cells yielded a CD45RA+ naive subset and a CD45RA-negative memory subset. V lost 6 bases, J lost 1 base, and 2 bases stayed unmatched. From germline, CDR1 is MNHNY and CDR2 SVGAGI (reference sequence). This CDR3 comprises 14 residues. This sequence was found in a man aged 25-45 years in good health. The rearrangement joins TRBV6-6 to TRBJ2-2, with 7 bases lining up with TRBD1. The sample comprised naive CD4+ T cells sorted from blood. Subset of the sample: CD45RA+ positively selected. In DNA, the CDR3 is TGTGCCAGCAGAAGACAGGGGAACACCGGGGAGCTGTTTTTT. This sequence encodes CASRRQGNTGELFF.